Listed below are T cell receptor beta chains from one sample, sequenced in a study of blood T cell repertoires in COVID-19. Produced via immunoSEQ multiplex PCR; TCRdb's table is partial and in-frame only. The data show about 250,000 clones, under 85% seen once. Sequenced: peripheral blood. These receptors were taken from a human donor with COVID-19, enrolled during active disease. The donor label of this sample is uncertain. The CDR3 runs from the conserved cysteine through the conserved F or W. The D gene is left open where the match is weak. Some rows mark clone size as missing; the rest say once, few, many or name a class of expanded clone.

CDR3 protein: CASILSGNTEAFF; CDR3 DNA: TGTGCCAGTATTCTCTCGGGGAACACTGAAGCTTTCTTT; J gene: TRBJ1-1; clone size: NA; D gene: NA; V gene: TRBV19
CDR3 protein: CASSSRGANYGYTF; CDR3 DNA: TGTGCCAGCAGCTCCAGGGGGGCAAACTATGGCTACACCTTC; J gene: TRBJ1-2; clone size: NA; D gene: TRBD1; V gene: TRBV3-1/TRBV3-2
CDR3 protein: CASRRVPAGVNQPQHF; CDR3 DNA: TGTGCCAGTAGACGGGTTCCGGCGGGGGTCAATCAGCCCCAGCATTTT; J gene: TRBJ1-5; clone size: NA; D gene: NA; V gene: TRBV19
CDR3 protein: CSPPSDTEAFF; CDR3 DNA: TGCAGCCCCCCGAGCGACACTGAAGCTTTCTTT; J gene: TRBJ1-1; clone size: NA; D gene: NA; V gene: TRBV20-1
CDR3 protein: CASGGVAKNIQYF; CDR3 DNA: TGTGCCAGCGGGGGGGTGGCCAAAAACATTCAGTACTTC; J gene: TRBJ2-4; clone size: NA; D gene: TRBD2; V gene: TRBV12-3/TRBV12-4
CDR3 protein: CASSQKPGRASTDTQYF; CDR3 DNA: TGTGCCAGCAGCCAAAAACCAGGGAGGGCTAGCACAGATACGCAGTATTTT; J gene: TRBJ2-3; clone size: NA; D gene: TRBD2; V gene: TRBV13
CDR3 protein: CASSQDLSREIRGDTQYF; CDR3 DNA: TGCGCCAGCAGCCAAGATTTGTCGCGGGAGATCCGGGGAGATACGCAGTATTTT; J gene: TRBJ2-3; clone size: once; D gene: TRBD2; V gene: TRBV4-3
CDR3 protein: CAWREIGEGKLFF; CDR3 DNA: TGTGCCTGGAGGGAGATAGGAGAGGGAAAACTGTTTTTT; J gene: TRBJ1-4; clone size: NA; D gene: NA; V gene: TRBV30
CDR3 protein: CAWSSGRARSNQPQHF; CDR3 DNA: TGTGCCTGGAGTTCGGGGAGGGCTAGGAGCAATCAGCCCCAGCATTTT; J gene: TRBJ1-5; clone size: NA; D gene: NA; V gene: TRBV30
CDR3 protein: CASSLGGDRETQYF; CDR3 DNA: TGTGCCAGCAGCCTAGGGGGGGATCGGGAGACCCAGTACTTC; J gene: TRBJ2-5; clone size: NA; D gene: NA; V gene: TRBV5-6
CDR3 protein: CASSLQGLAVYGYTF; CDR3 DNA: TGTGCCAGCAGTTTACAGGGCCTGGCAGTCTATGGCTACACCTTC; J gene: TRBJ1-2; clone size: once; D gene: NA; V gene: TRBV6-2/TRBV6-3
CDR3 protein: CASSPNPGGTEAFF; CDR3 DNA: TGTGCCAGCAGCCCCAACCCGGGTGGCACTGAAGCTTTCTTT; J gene: TRBJ1-1; clone size: NA; D gene: NA; V gene: TRBV7-2
CDR3 protein: CASSFRAVMNTEAFF; CDR3 DNA: TGTGCCAGCAGCTTCCGAGCGGTTATGAACACTGAAGCTTTCTTT; J gene: TRBJ1-1; clone size: NA; D gene: NA; V gene: TRBV7-8
CDR3 protein: CASSPGDLRTDTQYF; CDR3 DNA: TGTGCCAGCAGCCCGGGGGACCTCCGCACAGATACGCAGTATTTT; J gene: TRBJ2-3; clone size: NA; D gene: NA; V gene: TRBV5-5
CDR3 protein: CASSNREMNTEAFF; CDR3 DNA: TGTGCCAGCAGTAACAGGGAGATGAACACTGAAGCTTTCTTT; J gene: TRBJ1-1; clone size: few; D gene: NA; V gene: TRBV6-5
CDR3 protein: CASKEGANYGYTF; CDR3 DNA: TGTGCCAGCAAGGAAGGAGCTAACTATGGCTACACCTTC; J gene: TRBJ1-2; clone size: NA; D gene: NA; V gene: TRBV6-5
CDR3 protein: CSVEGGAGANVLTF; CDR3 DNA: TGCAGCGTTGAAGGCGGAGCCGGGGCCAACGTCCTGACTTTC; J gene: TRBJ2-6; clone size: few; D gene: NA; V gene: TRBV29-1
CDR3 protein: CASSQMGGSGNTIYF; CDR3 DNA: TGCGCCAGCAGTCAAATGGGGGGCTCTGGAAACACCATATATTTT; J gene: TRBJ1-3; clone size: NA; D gene: NA; V gene: TRBV23-1
CDR3 protein: CASSASDRGYEQYF; CDR3 DNA: TGTGCCAGCAGCGCCTCCGACAGGGGGTACGAGCAGTACTTC; J gene: TRBJ2-7; clone size: NA; D gene: TRBD1; V gene: TRBV9
CDR3 protein: CASRGHANQPQHF; CDR3 DNA: TGTGCCAGCAGAGGACATGCTAATCAGCCCCAGCATTTT; J gene: TRBJ1-5; clone size: NA; D gene: NA; V gene: TRBV6-5
CDR3 protein: CASSQDPPGSNEKLFF; CDR3 DNA: TGCGCCAGCAGCCAAGATCCACCAGGGTCCAATGAAAAACTGTTTTTT; J gene: TRBJ1-4; clone size: once; D gene: NA; V gene: TRBV4-3
CDR3 protein: CASSLQGGNTGELFF; CDR3 DNA: TGTGCCAGCAGCTTACAAGGGGGAAACACCGGGGAGCTGTTTTTT; J gene: TRBJ2-2; clone size: NA; D gene: NA; V gene: TRBV7-3
CDR3 protein: CASSYGAMDIYTF; CDR3 DNA: TGTGCCAGCAGCTATGGCGCTATGGACATCTACACCTTC; J gene: TRBJ1-2; clone size: once; D gene: NA; V gene: TRBV11-1